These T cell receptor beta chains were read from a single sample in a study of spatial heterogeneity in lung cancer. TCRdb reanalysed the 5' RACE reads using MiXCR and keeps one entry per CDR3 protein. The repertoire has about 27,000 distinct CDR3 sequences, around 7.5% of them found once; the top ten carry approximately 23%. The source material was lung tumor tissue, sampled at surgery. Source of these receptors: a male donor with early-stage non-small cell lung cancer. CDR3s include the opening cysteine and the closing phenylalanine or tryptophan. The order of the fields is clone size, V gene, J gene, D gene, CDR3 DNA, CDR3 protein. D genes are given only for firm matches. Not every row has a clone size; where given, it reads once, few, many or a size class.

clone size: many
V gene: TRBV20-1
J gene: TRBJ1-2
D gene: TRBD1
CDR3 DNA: TGCAGTGCTGGGACAGAGAGCTATGGCTACACCTTC
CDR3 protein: CSAGTESYGYTF

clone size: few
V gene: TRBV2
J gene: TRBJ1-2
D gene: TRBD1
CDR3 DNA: TGTGCCAGCAGTCGACAGGGACCTAACTATGGCTACACCTTC
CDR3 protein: CASSRQGPNYGYTF

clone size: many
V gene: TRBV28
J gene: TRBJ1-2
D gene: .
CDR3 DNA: TGTGCCAGCAGGCTGGGGGAGGGGTTTCGTTATGGCTACACCTTC
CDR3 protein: CASRLGEGFRYGYTF

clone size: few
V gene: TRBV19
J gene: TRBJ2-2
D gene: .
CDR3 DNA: TGTGCCAGTAGTATTAGACAGGATCCCTGGAACACCGGGGAGCTGTTTTTT
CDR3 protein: CASSIRQDPWNTGELFF

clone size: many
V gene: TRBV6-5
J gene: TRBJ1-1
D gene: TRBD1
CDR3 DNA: TGTGCCAGCAGTTTAACAGGGGGCACTGAAGCTTTCTTT
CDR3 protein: CASSLTGGTEAFF

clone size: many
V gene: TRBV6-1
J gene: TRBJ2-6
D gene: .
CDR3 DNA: TGTGCCAGCAGCGCATCTGGGGCCAACGTCCTGACTTTC
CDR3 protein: CASSASGANVLTF

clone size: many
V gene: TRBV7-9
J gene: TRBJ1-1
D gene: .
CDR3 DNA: TGTGCCAGCAGCTTAAGGGCGGACACTGAAGCTTTCTTT
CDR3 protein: CASSLRADTEAFF

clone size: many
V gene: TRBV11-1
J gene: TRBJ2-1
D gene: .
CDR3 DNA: TGTGCCAGCAGCTTAGCGCTCGACAGGTTGAGCTCCTACAATGAGCAGTTCTTC
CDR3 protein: CASSLALDRLSSYNEQFF

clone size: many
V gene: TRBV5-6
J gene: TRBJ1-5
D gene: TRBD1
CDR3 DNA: TGTGCCAGCAGCTTTCAGGGGGCTCCTAATCAGCCCCAGCATTTT
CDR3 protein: CASSFQGAPNQPQHF

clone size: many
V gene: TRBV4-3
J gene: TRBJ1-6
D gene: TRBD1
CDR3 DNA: TGCGCCAGCAGCCAAGAACCCGGGACAGGGAGCTCCTATAATTCACCCCTCCACTTT
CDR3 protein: CASSQEPGTGSSYNSPLHF

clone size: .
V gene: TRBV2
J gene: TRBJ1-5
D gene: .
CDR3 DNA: TGTGCCAGCAGTGTTAGCCTCGCCCGGCCCCAGCATTTT
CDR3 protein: CASSVSLARPQHF

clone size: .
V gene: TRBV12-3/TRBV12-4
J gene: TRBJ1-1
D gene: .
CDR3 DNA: TGTGCCAGCAATATACAGGGTTACACTGAAGCTTTCTTT
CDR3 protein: CASNIQGYTEAFF

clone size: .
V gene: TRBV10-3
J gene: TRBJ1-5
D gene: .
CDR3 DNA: TGTGCCATCAGTGAGTCAATGGATCAGCCCCAGCATTTT
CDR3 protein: CAISESMDQPQHF

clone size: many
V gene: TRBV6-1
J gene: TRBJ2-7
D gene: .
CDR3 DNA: TGTGCCAGCAGTGAATTCCTAGCCGGGGAGCAGTACTTC
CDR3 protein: CASSEFLAGEQYF

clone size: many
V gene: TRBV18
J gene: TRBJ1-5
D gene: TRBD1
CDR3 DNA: TGTGCCAGCTCAGGTTTGTCAGGGGGTAGCAATCAGCCCCAGCATTTT
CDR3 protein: CASSGLSGGSNQPQHF

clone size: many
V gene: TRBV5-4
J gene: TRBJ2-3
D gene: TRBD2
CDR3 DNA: TGTGCCAGCAGCCTCCGTCGGACTAGCGGGTCTAGCACAGATACGCAGTATTTT
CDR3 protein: CASSLRRTSGSSTDTQYF

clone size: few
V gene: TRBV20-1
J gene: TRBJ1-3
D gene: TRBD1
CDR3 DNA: TGCAGTGCTAGACCGAATATTCAGATCGGGACAGGGGGAAACACCATATATTTT
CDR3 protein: CSARPNIQIGTGGNTIYF

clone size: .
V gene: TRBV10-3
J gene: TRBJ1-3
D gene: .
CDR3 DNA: TGTGCCATCAGTGGAGGGAGCACCATATATTTT
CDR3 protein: CAISGGSTIYF

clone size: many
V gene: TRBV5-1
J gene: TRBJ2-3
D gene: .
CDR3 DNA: TGCGCCAGCAGCTTGGAAATAGCCACCCCAGATACGCAGTATTTT
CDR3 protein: CASSLEIATPDTQYF

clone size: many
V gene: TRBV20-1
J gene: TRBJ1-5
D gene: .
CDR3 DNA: TGCAGTCTGGGAGAGGGGAATAGTCAGCCCCAGCATTTT
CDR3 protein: CSLGEGNSQPQHF

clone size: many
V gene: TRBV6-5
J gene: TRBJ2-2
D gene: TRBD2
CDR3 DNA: TGTGCCAGCGCGGGGGGTAACACCGGGGAGCTGTTTTTT
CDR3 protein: CASAGGNTGELFF

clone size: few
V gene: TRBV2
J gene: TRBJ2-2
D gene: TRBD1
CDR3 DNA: TGTGCCAGCAGGGAGACAGGGGGCGACACCGGGGAGCTGTTTTTT
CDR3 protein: CASRETGGDTGELFF

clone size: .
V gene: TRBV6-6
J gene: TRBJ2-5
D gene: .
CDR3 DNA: TGTGCAAGCCTTCTCTCCAGGGATTCGGAGACCCAGTACTTC
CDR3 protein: CASLLSRDSETQYF

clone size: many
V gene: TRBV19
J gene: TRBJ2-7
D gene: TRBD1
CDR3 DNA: TGTGCCAGTAGTATCTCCGGGACAGGCGGCGAGCAGTACTTC
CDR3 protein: CASSISGTGGEQYF

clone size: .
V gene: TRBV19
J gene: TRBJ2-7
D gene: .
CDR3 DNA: TGTGCCAGTAGATCGGCGGATTTAAAGCAGTACTTC
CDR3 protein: CASRSADLKQYF

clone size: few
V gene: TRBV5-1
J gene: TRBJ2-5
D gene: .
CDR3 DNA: TGCGCCAGCAGCTTGGCTCAGCACCAAGAGACCCAGTACTTC
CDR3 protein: CASSLAQHQETQYF

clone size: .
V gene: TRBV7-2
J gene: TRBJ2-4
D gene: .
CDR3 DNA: TGTGCCAGCAGCATTCTAGGGGTCCCCAAAAACATTCAGTACTTC
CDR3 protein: CASSILGVPKNIQYF

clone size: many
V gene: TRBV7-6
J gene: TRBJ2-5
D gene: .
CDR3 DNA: TGTGCCAGCAGCTTACTCCAAGAGACCCAGTACTTC
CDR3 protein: CASSLLQETQYF